This T cell receptor beta chain was sequenced during a study of CD8 T cells in ankylosing spondylitis. This clonotype was observed at least ten times. Trimming stripped 2 bases from V and 1 base from J, with 5 bases between. CDR3 length: 13 amino acids. Germline loops: CDR1 MNHNY, CDR2 SVGAGI (reference sequence). MiXCR was run by TCRdb on the 5' RACE reads, yielding one entry per CDR3 protein. The repertoire consists of about 240,000 distinct CDR3 sequences, with 9.5% to 12% occurring once and the leading ten covering less than 7.5%. This sequence originates from a male donor with ankylosing spondylitis or in good health (not recorded which). Material for sequencing was blood, either unsorted or a sorted T cell fraction (not recorded which). The chain uses TRBV6-6 and TRBJ1-1, with D unresolved. CDR3 DNA sequence: TGTGCCAGCAGTTACCGGCGGAACACTGAAGCTTTCTTT. Its translation is CASSYRRNTEAFF.